These T cell receptor beta chains were read from a single sample in a study of patients with pleural tuberculosis. One entry per CDR3 protein, called by TCRdb with MiXCR from the reads. Of under 55,000 distinct CDR3 sequences listed, approximately 7.9% are singletons. These TCRs come from a human donor with pleural tuberculosis. CDR3s include the opening cysteine and the closing phenylalanine or tryptophan. The D gene is left open where the match is weak. Only some rows state a clone size, as once, few, many or a class for expanded clones.

size	V	J	D	DNA	CDR3
few	TRBV5-4	TRBJ2-4	.	TGTGCCAGCAGCTTTGCGGGCCCGGGCAAAAACATTCAGTACTTC	CASSFAGPGKNIQYF
few	TRBV11-2	TRBJ2-1	.	TGTGTCAGCAGCCTAGACCCGCAGAGCTCCTACAATGAGCAGTTCTTC	CVSSLDPQSSYNEQFF
many	TRBV27	TRBJ2-3	.	TGTGCCAGCAGTTTCCTAGATACGCAGTATTTT	CASSFLDTQYF
.	TRBV19	TRBJ1-5	.	TGTGCCAGTAGTCCCGGCGGGGGGGTTTCGCCCCAGCATTTT	CASSPGGGVSPQHF
many	TRBV7-9	TRBJ2-7	.	TGTGCCAGCAGTACAGGCCACGAGCAGTACTTC	CASSTGHEQYF
many	TRBV15	TRBJ2-1	TRBD2	TGTGCCACCAGCAGAGAACTAGCGGGAGCTTACAATGAGCAGTTCTTC	CATSRELAGAYNEQFF
many	TRBV2	TRBJ2-5	TRBD2	TGTGCCAGCAGTGATCGCGGGACTAGTGCTCGGCAAGAGACCCAGTACTTC	CASSDRGTSARQETQYF
many	TRBV12-3/TRBV12-4	TRBJ1-1	.	TGTGCCAGCAGCCTAGGGGGACCTGAAGCTTTCTTT	CASSLGGPEAFF
few	TRBV5-4	TRBJ2-1	TRBD1	TGTGCCAGCAGCTTCACCGGGACAGGGCACAATGAGCAGTTCTTC	CASSFTGTGHNEQFF
many	TRBV20-1	TRBJ1-1	TRBD1	TGCAGTGCTAGAGATTTTAGGTTTGGAGCAGGGGGCACTGAAGCTTTCTTT	CSARDFRFGAGGTEAFF
many	TRBV11-1	TRBJ1-1	.	TGTGCCAGCAGCTCAGGGGAGGGCACTGAAGCTTTCTTT	CASSSGEGTEAFF